One sample yielded the 10 T cell receptor beta chains listed below, sequenced in a study of blood T cell repertoires in COVID-19. Profiled with immunoSEQ multiplex PCR; TCRdb holds only in-frame clones, not every one. The sample includes 97,000 or so clones, around 87% of them seen just once. The specimen was peripheral blood. All receptors derive from a man aged 50 or older with active or convalescent COVID-19.

This chain joins TRBV5-6 and TRBJ1-3, with D unresolved. CDR3 length: 16 residues. Trimming removed 0 bases at V and 2 bases at J, with 12 bases between. CDR1 SGHDT and CDR2 YYEEEE come from the germline V gene. CDR3 sequence: CASSLDGGNTGNTIYF. The CDR3 DNA reads TGTGCCAGCAGCTTGGACGGAGGTAACACTGGAAACACCATATATTTT.

This CDR3 is CASSDNRGTEAFF. As DNA, the CDR3 is TGCGCCAGCAGTGATAATCGGGGGACTGAAGCTTTCTTT. The gene calls are TRBV10-2 and TRBJ1-1, with D maybe TRBD1 (5 bases). Germline V lookup: CDR1 WSHSY, CDR2 SAAADI. Trimming left V 3 bases short and J 5 bases short, with 10 bases between. CDR3 size: 13 residues.

The chain employs TRBV10-2 and TRBJ2-4, with TRBD1 identical over 10 bases. The CDR3 has 14 amino acids. V trimming: 3 bases; J trimming: 9 bases; junction bases outside the gene matches: 5. Germline V lookup: CDR1 WSHSY, CDR2 SAAADI. As DNA, the CDR3 is TGCGCCAGCAGTGAAGGGACAGGGGTTGGCATTCAGTACTTC. Its protein is CASSEGTGVGIQYF.

The gene calls are TRBV30 and TRBJ2-5; a weak D match, TRBD1 (5 bases). The V end lost 2 bases, the J end lost 0 bases, and 10 bases lay between the germline ends. Germline assignment: CDR1 GTSNPN and CDR2 SVGIG (reference sequence). The CDR3 runs 14 residues. CDR3 DNA sequence: TGTGCCTGGAGTTGGACATCCTACCAAGAGACCCAGTACTTC. This encodes CAWSWTSYQETQYF. The full variable domain, rest sourced from reference TRBV30 and TRBJ2-5, is SQTIHQWPATLVQPVGSPLSLECTVEGTSNPNLYWYRQAAGRGLQLLFYSVGIGQISSEVPQNLSASRPQDRQFILSSKKLLLSDSGFYLCAWSWTSYQETQYFGPGTRLLVL.

The chain is built from TRBV12-3 or TRBV12-4 and TRBJ1-2; D is perhaps TRBD1 (5 bases). V was clipped by 6 bases and J by 6 bases, with 14 bases between them. This CDR3 contains 13 residues. The CDR3 sequence is CASSPSDIHGYTF. CDR3 DNA sequence: TGTGCCAGCAGCCCCTCGGACATTCATGGCTACACCTTC.

This clone appeared once. This rearrangement joins TRBV5-1 to TRBJ1-1, with 7 nucleotides matching TRBD1. V was pared by 4 bases and J by 6 bases, with 9 bases of the junction left unmatched. This CDR3 is 14 amino acids long. CDR1 is SGHRS and CDR2 is YFSETQ in the germline V gene. The CDR3 DNA reads TGCGCCAGCAGCCCCACAGGGGTTACGCCTGAAGCTTTCTTT. The encoded protein is CASSPTGVTPEAFF.

This chain connects TRBV7-6 to TRBJ1-5; TRBD1 might be the D (5 bases). The V gene lost 2 bases and the J gene lost 6 bases, with 11 bases spanning the gap. This CDR3 region has 14 residues. From germline, CDR1 is SGHVS and CDR2 FNYEAQ. The CDR3 is CASSLRQGGQPQHF. In nucleotides, the CDR3 is TGTGCCAGCAGCTTAAGGCAGGGCGGTCAGCCCCAGCATTTT.

The V and J genes are TRBV5-1 and TRBJ2-1; 16 bases line up with TRBD2. The CDR3 runs 15 residues. V was pared by 4 bases and J by 9 bases, with 4 bases of the junction left unmatched. Germline assignment: CDR1 SGHRS and CDR2 YFSETQ. The CDR3 region has the DNA TGCGCCAGCAGCACCGGGACTAGCGGGGGGGTTGAGCAGTTCTTC. Its translation is CASSTGTSGGVEQFF.

The chain carries TRBV28 and TRBJ2-1, with a tentative D call TRBD2 (6 bases). The germline CDR1 and CDR2 sequences are MDHEN and SYDVKM. Between the trimmed V and J ends, which lost 2 bases and 4 bases, there was a span of 6 bases. The CDR3 covers 13 residues. The CDR3, as DNA: TGTGCCAGCAGTTTAGGAGGGTACAATGAGCAGTTCTTC. Translating gives CASSLGGYNEQFF.

The chain is built from TRBV4-3 and TRBJ2-3; possibly TRBD2 for D (6 bases). V gave up 2 bases and J gave up 2 bases, with 17 bases separating them. This CDR3 spans 17 amino acids. Germline V gene lookup returns CDR1 LGHNA and CDR2 YSLEER. The CDR3 nucleotides are TGCGCCAGCAGCCAACGTCCTCAGGCGGGGTACACAGATACGCAGTATTTT. Translation gives CASSQRPQAGYTDTQYF.